What follows is one T cell receptor beta chain and its context. The antigen is unknown. The same CDR3 arises from other DNA sequences in this sample as well. V lost 0 bases and J 4 bases, leaving 2 bases between the germline ends. Germline CDR1 is SGHDT and CDR2 is YYEEEE. This CDR3 has 12 residues. Clones were sequenced by immunoSEQ multiplex PCR, and TCRdb holds only the in-frame ones, with some missing. The table has approximately 150,000 clones, over 85% seen once. Timing groups of about 4 and about 12 weeks for second doses were pooled. The data are from a study of T cell responses to AZD1222 COVID-19 vaccine. Whole-study findings and limits: Reportedly, close to half of spike-specific TCRs are directed against unmutated variant regions. CD4 TCRs associated with vaccination spanned spike, dominating at 160-218 and 743-854.

Sequences were derived from peripheral blood, sampled 28 days after the second AZD1222 dose. The J gene is TRBJ1-3, the V gene TRBV5-6; D not resolved. The clonotype comes from an adult who received the AZD1222 COVID-19 vaccine. The CDR3 reads CASSLAGNTIYF. Here the CDR3 DNA reads TGTGCCAGCAGCTTGGCAGGAAACACCATATATTTT.